One sample yielded the 14 T cell receptor beta chains listed below, sequenced in a study of T cells in Graves' hyperthyroidism and ophthalmopathy (dated by TCRdb to between 2018 and 2020). Libraries were constructed by multiplex PCR. TCRdb lists the instrument as Illumina HiSeq 2000. Amplification of TCR beta CDR3 regions was carried out from RNA transcripts. The TCR CDR3 was subjected to a first round of RT-PCR using the HTBI primer set and the Qiagen OneStep RT-PCR kit. Using fastp at Q25 and MiXCR, TCRdb reprocessed the public reads and kept productive beta chains. Rows matching on CDR3 protein sequence are summarized as one entry with the most common DNA and genes. The sample includes more than 450,000 distinct CDR3 sequences, with approximately 20% observed a single time. Over 45% of the sample comes from the top ten. The sequenced sample consisted of blood. Receptors originate from a middle-aged man with Graves' ophthalmopathy.

This clonotype was recorded a few times. The chain joins TRBV10-1 to TRBJ1-6; tentatively, D is TRBD1 (6 bases). V was clipped by 7 bases and J by 0 bases, with 13 bases between them. From germline, CDR1 is WNHNN and CDR2 SYGVQD (reference sequence). This CDR3 spans 16 amino acids. CDR3 nucleotides: TGCGCCAGCACCAGCAGACAGGCCTCCTATAATTCACCCCTCCACTTT. It specifies CASTSRQASYNSPLHF.

Of note for this clonotype: One junction end disagrees with the germline gene, perhaps due to a read error. CDR3 nucleotide sequence: TGTGCCAGCGGCCAAGATTGGACTCTTACAGATACGCAGTATTTT. This codes for CASGQDWTLTDTQYF. The chain couples TRBV3-1 to TRBJ2-3; D is perhaps TRBD2 (5 bases). CDR3 length: 15 amino acids. The germline V gene encodes CDR1 LGHDT and CDR2 YNNKEL (reference sequence).

The chain couples TRBV7-2 to TRBJ1-2; D perhaps matches TRBD1 (5 bases). The CDR3 runs to 14 residues. V gave up 5 bases and J gave up 1 base, with 11 bases separating them. Germline loops: CDR1 SGHTA, CDR2 FQGNSA. As DNA, the CDR3 is TGTGCCAGCAGCCGGCGAGGGGATAACTATGGCTACACCTTC. Protein product: CASSRRGDNYGYTF. Supplemented by reference TRBV7-2 and TRBJ1-2, the full variable domain reads GAGVSQSPSNKVTEKGKDVELRCDPISGHTALYWYRQSLGQGLEFLIYFQGNSAPDKSGLPSDRFSAERTGGSVSTLTIQRTQQEDSAVYLCASSRRGDNYGYTFGSGTRLTVV.

V and J are TRBV15 and TRBJ2-3, with TRBD1 as a possible D gene (5 bases). The CDR3 loop spans 16 amino acids. Germline V gives CDR1 LNHNV, CDR2 YYDKDF (reference sequence). V was pared by 4 bases and J by 9 bases, with 23 bases between. CDR3 nucleotides: TGTGCCACCAGCACCCAAGGCGGCTTTGGGAAGGGGACGCAGTATTTT. The encoded protein is CATSTQGGFGKGTQYF.

This clonotype came up a few times. The chain joins TRBV7-2 to TRBJ2-4; D gene ambiguous. The germline gives CDR1 SGHTA, CDR2 FQGNSA. The CDR3 sequence is 14 residues long. V lost 10 bases to trimming and J lost 4 bases, with 17 bases between them. CDR3 nucleotides: TGTGCCACTCACAATTCGGGTACTAAAAACATTCAGTACTTC. The encoded protein is CATHNSGTKNIQYF.

In its sample, this clonotype was seen many times. The V and J genes are TRBV12-3 or TRBV12-4 and TRBJ2-7; 9 bases are a match to TRBD1. This CDR3 is built from 15 residues. V shed 6 bases and J 3 bases; nucleotides not matched to a gene: 9. CDR3 loop: CASSLGQGTFYEQYF. The DNA for the CDR3 is TGTGCCAGCAGCCTGGGACAGGGAACGTTCTACGAGCAGTACTTC.

This clonotype occurred many times. The chain combines TRBV7-9 with TRBJ2-1; D gene uncertain. V lost 3 bases to trimming and J lost 9 bases, with 9 bases between them. The CDR3 loop spans 12 amino acids. From germline, CDR1 is SEHNR and CDR2 FQNEAQ (reference sequence). The CDR3 DNA sequence: TGTGCCAGCAGCTTTTTGATGGGTGAGCAGTTCTTC. Translating it yields CASSFLMGEQFF.

This clonotype occurred many times. This chain's CDR3 is CASSPDITNTEAFF. The CDR3 coding sequence is TGTGCCAGCAGCCCCGACATCACCAACACTGAAGCTTTCTTT. The genes are TRBV11-1 and TRBJ1-1; no definite D call. The V gene lost 5 bases and the J gene lost 2 bases, with 12 bases spanning the gap. The CDR3 is 14 residues long. Germline V gene lookup returns CDR1 SGHAT and CDR2 FQDESV (reference sequence).

The chain couples TRBV10-3 to TRBJ2-1; TRBD2 matches 14 bases. The CDR3 has 17 residues. Germline CDR1 ENHRY, CDR2 SYGVKD. J was trimmed by 2 bases and V by 7 bases; bases with no gene match: 7. The CDR3 is CAITARTSGRTYNEQFF. The CDR3 bases are TGTGCCATCACCGCCAGGACTAGCGGGAGGACCTACAATGAGCAGTTCTTC.

This clonotype was seen only a few times. This chain joins TRBV13 and TRBJ2-5; the match to TRBD2 covers 9 bases. CDR3 length equals 19 residues. Trimming at V came to 6 bases and at J to 1 base, leaving 18 bases not matched to a gene. Germline V lookup: CDR1 PRHDT, CDR2 FYEKMQ (reference sequence). The CDR3 spells CASRAGGRRTEPTQETQYF. CDR3 DNA sequence: TGTGCCAGCAGAGCGGGAGGACGGCGGACCGAACCGACCCAAGAGACCCAGTACTTC.

V usage is TRBV6-1 and J usage is TRBJ1-5; a weak D match, TRBD1 (6 bases). Looked up from germline, CDR1 is MNHNS and CDR2 is SASEGT. This CDR3 spans 14 amino acids. Between the trimmed V and J ends, which lost 4 bases and 7 bases, there was a span of 14 bases. The CDR3 region has the DNA TGTGCCAGCAGTGCGTATGGAGGGGGACAGCCCCAGCATTTT. Translating it yields CASSAYGGGQPQHF.

Of note for this clonotype: The germline gene is not matched at one end of the junction; a read error may be the cause. CDR3 amino acids: CASSSGPATQGTQYF. The CDR3 DNA is TGTGCCAGCAGCTCAGGACCGGCCACCCAAGGGACCCAGTACTTC. The V call is TRBV7-6, the J call TRBJ2-5; D gene uncertain. This CDR3 is built from 15 residues. Germline CDR1 SGHVS, CDR2 FNYEAQ.

The rearrangement links TRBV5-1 to TRBJ1-1; the D gene is possibly TRBD1 (5 bases). Per the germline V gene, CDR1 is SGHRS and CDR2 is YFSETQ. The CDR3 runs 12 residues. V was cut by 7 bases and J by 7 bases, with 14 bases left in between. CDR3 in amino acids: CASGMGQNEAFF. The CDR3 region has the DNA TGCGCCAGCGGTATGGGGCAGAATGAAGCTTTCTTT.

This clonotype was found a few times. The rearrangement links TRBV28 to TRBJ1-3; possibly TRBD1 for D (5 bases). Germline CDR1 MDHEN, CDR2 SYDVKM. The CDR3 is made up of 14 amino acids. Trimming left V 2 bases short and J 4 bases short, with 9 bases between. Here the CDR3 reads CASSLLTGGNTIYF. CDR3 bases: TGTGCCAGCAGTTTACTTACAGGCGGAAACACCATATATTTT.